This TCR beta chain was found in a study of T-cell reconstitution after alpha-beta-depleted transplantation in children. Study-wide points: Reportedly, only several hundred clones from non-depleted graft cells drove alpha-beta T-cell counts at about two months. Some patients owed their high day-60 TCRbeta diversity to surviving recipient T cells and thymic progenitors. One year after transplant, T-cell counts and diversity came mostly from newly produced T cells.

This clonotype showed up many times. What it binds is not known. For TCRbeta, the library was prepared with unique molecular identifiers. TCRdb ran MiXCR on the PCR reads and lists one entry per CDR3 protein. The table includes 250,000 to 300,000 distinct CDR3 sequences, around a tenth detected once. The sequencing here drew on PBMCs, taken before TCRalphabeta/CD19-depleted stem cell transplant. The TCR comes from a boy under two years old with acute myeloid leukemia, due to receive a stem cell transplant.

Written as DNA, the CDR3 is TGTGCCAGCACCCTTGGGTTGGCGGGGGGGCGAACATCCTACAATGAGCAGTTCTTC. Its protein product is CASTLGLAGGRTSYNEQFF. This chain connects TRBV5-6 to TRBJ2-1; 9 nucleotides match TRBD2. The CDR3 extends over 19 amino acids. Trimming cost V 6 bases and J 1 base; bases outside gene matches: 17. Germline V gene data show CDR1 as SGHDT and CDR2 as YYEEEE.